These 18 T cell receptor beta chains were sequenced from one sample in a study of cytomegalovirus exposure and HLA in healthy donors. The PCR was carried out with 60 Vbeta primers and 13 Jbeta primers. Here immunoSEQ multiplex PCR was the method, and the copy in TCRdb shows in-frame clones only, minus some. Of roughly 140,000 clones listed, just under 85% are singletons. The sequenced material came from PBMCs. Every receptor here comes from a man in his forties or fifties in good health and CMV-seropositive.

This chain connects TRBV5-1 to TRBJ2-7, with D unresolved. This CDR3 contains 12 residues. Trimming pared 2 bases from V and 3 bases from J, leaving 6 bases between. Germline-derived CDR1 and CDR2 are SGHRS and YFSETQ. CDR3 loop: CASSFNGYEQYF. The DNA of the CDR3 is TGCGCCAGCAGCTTTAACGGCTACGAGCAGTACTTC.

The J gene is TRBJ2-1, the V gene TRBV29-1, with TRBD1 matching 9 bases. The CDR3 loop spans 13 amino acids. V was pared by 4 bases and J by 5 bases, with 3 bases of the junction left unmatched. Germline values: CDR1 SQVTM, CDR2 ANQGSEA. CDR3 nucleotides: TGCAGCGTTGTCCGGACAGGGGACAATGAGCAGTTCTTC. Translating it yields CSVVRTGDNEQFF.

V and J are TRBV2 and TRBJ2-7; maybe TRBD1 (5 bases). V dropped 7 bases and J dropped 7 bases, with 17 bases sitting between them. This CDR3 is 13 amino acids long. Germline CDR1 SNHLY, CDR2 FYNNEI. In DNA, the CDR3 is TGTGCCAGCAACGAAGCCGCAGGGTCGGAGCAGTACTTC. Translation: CASNEAAGSEQYF.

This clone was seen a handful of times. The rearrangement uses TRBV2 and TRBJ2-7; D not resolved. CDR3 length equals 13 residues. The V gene lost 7 bases and the J gene lost 0 bases, with 10 bases spanning the gap. Germline V lookup: CDR1 SNHLY, CDR2 FYNNEI. The CDR3 bases are TGTGCCAGCACCATGACTTTCTCCTACGAGCAGTACTTC. The encoded protein is CASTMTFSYEQYF. The variable domain in full, completed from reference TRBV2 and TRBJ2-7, reads EPEVTQTPSHQVTQMGQEVILRCVPISNHLYFYWYRQILGQKVEFLVSFYNNEISEKSEIFDDQFSVERPDGSNFTLKIRSTKLEDSAMYFCASTMTFSYEQYFGPGTRLTVT.

The rearrangement joins TRBV5-4 to TRBJ2-7; 10 bases align to TRBD2. J was trimmed by 5 bases and V by 2 bases; bases with no gene match: 4. The CDR3 is 14 residues long. Germline lookup yields CDR1 SGHNT and CDR2 YYREEE (reference sequence). The chain's CDR3 is CASSLQLAGNEQYF. In DNA form, the CDR3 reads TGTGCCAGCAGCTTACAACTAGCGGGAAACGAGCAGTACTTC.

This chain links TRBV11-2 with TRBJ1-1; the D gene is possibly TRBD1 (6 bases). The V gene's germline CDR1 is SGHAT and CDR2 FQNNGV. The germline V and J ends were trimmed by 5 bases and 1 base, with 11 bases remaining between them. CDR3 length: 14 amino acids. CDR3 region: CASSPGQSNTEAFF. The CDR3 DNA reads TGTGCCAGCAGCCCTGGACAGTCGAACACTGAAGCTTTCTTT.

The V and J genes are TRBV7-9 and TRBJ2-5, with D maybe TRBD1 (6 bases). Germline V gene sequence: CDR1 SEHNR, CDR2 FQNEAQ (reference sequence). Deletions cut 5 bases from V and 0 bases from J, with 16 bases between. This CDR3 is built from 16 residues. CDR3 sequence (DNA): TGTGCCAGCAGCCCCGCCGGGACACTGTACCAAGAGACCCAGTACTTC. Encoded protein: CASSPAGTLYQETQYF.

This sequence joins TRBV7-9 and TRBJ2-1; the match to TRBD2 covers 11 bases. The CDR3 is made up of 17 amino acids. Germline CDR1 SEHNR, CDR2 FQNEAQ (reference sequence). J was trimmed by 0 bases and V by 2 bases; bases with no gene match: 3. This chain's CDR3 is CASSLIAGGSSYNEQFF. Here the CDR3 DNA reads TGTGCCAGCAGCTTAATAGCGGGAGGGAGCTCCTACAATGAGCAGTTCTTC. The variable domain in full, completed from reference TRBV7-9 and TRBJ2-1, reads DTGVSQNPRHKITKRGQNVTFRCDPISEHNRLYWYRQTLGQGPEFLTYFQNEAQLEKSRLLSDRFSAERPKGSFSTLEIQRTEQGDSAMYLCASSLIAGGSSYNEQFFGPGTRLTVL.

The rearrangement links TRBV9 to TRBJ2-7; weak D call: TRBD1 (6 bases). Looked up from germline, CDR1 is SGDLS and CDR2 is YYNGEE. Between the trimmed V and J ends, which lost 3 bases and 2 bases, there was a span of 18 bases. The CDR3 totals 16 residues. Here the CDR3 DNA reads TGTGCCAGCAGCGAGATGGTGGGGGCCTCAACCTACGAGCAGTACTTC. Protein sequence: CASSEMVGASTYEQYF.

The genes are TRBV27 and TRBJ1-3; 7 bases match TRBD1. The J segment lost 2 bases and the V segment lost 4 bases, leaving 17 bases of the junction unmatched. There are 19 residues in the CDR3. The germline V gene has CDR1 MNHEY and CDR2 SMNVEV (reference sequence). The CDR3 DNA is TGTGCCAGCAGTTCTCGACAGGGAAACAACATCCTCCCTGGAAACACCATATATTTT. Amino acids: CASSSRQGNNILPGNTIYF.

The CDR3 loop reads CASRAGPHEQYF. The CDR3 coding sequence is TGTGCCAGCAGAGCGGGACCCCACGAGCAGTACTTC. This sequence joins TRBV6-5 and TRBJ2-5; TRBD2 agrees at 7 bases. The J call may be faulty, since TRBJ2-7 better matches the DNA end. The CDR3 contains 12 residues. Germline loops: CDR1 MNHEY, CDR2 SVGAGI.

V usage is TRBV10-3 and J usage is TRBJ1-1; 8 nucleotides align to TRBD1. Germline V gene sequence: CDR1 ENHRY, CDR2 SYGVKD. The V segment lost 2 bases and the J segment 5 bases; nucleotides outside the gene matches: 7. The CDR3 loop spans 15 amino acids. The CDR3 region is CAISEDRGGLTEAFF. CDR3 in DNA: TGTGCCATCAGTGAGGACAGGGGAGGTCTGACTGAAGCTTTCTTT.

This chain connects TRBV5-4 to TRBJ1-2, with unresolved D. Germline CDR1 is SGHNT and CDR2 is YYREEE (reference sequence). Between the trimmed V and J ends, which lost 0 bases and 8 bases, there was a span of 11 bases. The CDR3 has 13 residues. CDR3 nucleotides: TGTGCCAGCAGCTTGGAACTTTCCTACGGCTACACCTTC. This sequence encodes CASSLELSYGYTF.

This clone has only one observation. The chain combines TRBV5-4 with TRBJ2-3, with 7 bases that match TRBD2. Germline trimming cut 3 bases from V and 0 bases from J; bases unmatched to any gene: 13. The CDR3 contains 18 residues. Germline V gene sequence: CDR1 SGHNT, CDR2 YYREEE (reference sequence). The CDR3 region is CASSSGLGMKGSTDTQYF. CDR3 nucleotides: TGTGCCAGCAGCTCCGGACTAGGGATGAAAGGTAGCACAGATACGCAGTATTTT.

The chain couples TRBV5-1 to TRBJ2-1; the match to TRBD2 covers 11 bases. The V gene end was trimmed by 4 bases and the J gene end by 2 bases; junction bases not matched to a gene: 2. The CDR3 contains 15 residues. Germline V gene lookup returns CDR1 SGHRS and CDR2 YFSETQ. The CDR3: CASSQLAGAYNEQFF. The CDR3 bases are TGCGCCAGCAGCCAACTAGCGGGGGCCTACAATGAGCAGTTCTTC.

This clone has a single count. This chain joins TRBV6-5 and TRBJ1-2; possible D gene TRBD1, 5 bases. The CDR3 sequence is 13 residues long. CDR1 is MNHEY, CDR2 SVGAGI, per germline. V lost 0 bases, J lost 6 bases, and 8 bases lay in between. CDR3 amino acids: CASSYSGGDGYTF. The DNA for the CDR3 is TGTGCCAGCAGTTACTCGGGAGGGGATGGCTACACCTTC.

Only one count was recorded for this clone. The CDR3 reads CASSPGNGGGEQYF. The CDR3 bases are TGTGCCAGCTCACCAGGGAATGGGGGCGGCGAGCAGTACTTC. The genes are TRBV18 and TRBJ2-7; tentative D call: TRBD1 (6 bases). CDR1 is KGHSH, CDR2 LQKENI, per germline. This CDR3 contains 14 residues. Trimming took off 2 bases at V and 6 bases at J, with 14 bases between the two ends.

This chain uses TRBV9 with TRBJ1-1; no reliable D call. CDR3 length: 12 amino acids. Germline V CDR1 and CDR2: SGDLS, YYNGEE. V was shortened by 0 bases and J by 4 bases, with 4 bases between the two germline ends. In DNA form, the CDR3 reads TGTGCCAGCAGCGTAGGAGGCACTGAAGCTTTCTTT. It translates to CASSVGGTEAFF.